What follows are 17 T cell receptor beta chains derived from one specimen sequenced in a study of T cell responses to AZD1222 COVID-19 vaccine. Profiled with immunoSEQ multiplex PCR; TCRdb holds only in-frame clones, not every one. The sample yields about 81,000 clones, 70% to 90% seen once. The starting material was peripheral blood, obtained 28 days after the second AZD1222 dose. These receptors came from an adult who received the AZD1222 COVID-19 vaccine.

CDR3 region: CASSQVSNYGYTF. CDR3 DNA: TGTGCCAGCAGCCAAGTGTCAAACTATGGCTACACCTTC. The chain recombines TRBV3-1 (or the pseudogene TRBV3-2) with TRBJ1-2; D is undetermined. Trimming removed 1 base from V and 2 bases from J, with 5 bases in between. This CDR3 is 13 amino acids long. The germline gives CDR1 LGHDT, CDR2 YNNKEL (reference sequence).

This clone showed up just once. The chain couples TRBV18 to TRBJ2-1; TRBD1 matches 8 bases. Germline V gene lookup returns CDR1 KGHSH and CDR2 LQKENI. The CDR3 sequence is 15 residues long. The V and J ends lost 5 bases and 4 bases, in that order; junction bases with no gene match: 7. The DNA of the CDR3 is TGTGCCAGCTCATCGACAGGGGATCATTACAATGAGCAGTTCTTC. Its protein is CASSSTGDHYNEQFF. Variable domain in full (rest from reference TRBV18 and TRBJ2-1): NAGVMQNPRHLVRRRGQEARLRCSPMKGHSHVYWYRQLPEEGLKFMVYLQKENIIDESGMPKERFSAEFPKEGPSILRIQQVVRGDSAAYFCASSSTGDHYNEQFFGPGTRLTVL.

This chain joins TRBV7-9 and TRBJ2-4; a possible D gene is TRBD2 (5 bases). The CDR3 runs to 15 residues. The V end lost 6 bases, the J end lost 3 bases, and 15 bases lay between the germline ends. Germline CDR1 is SEHNR and CDR2 is FQNEAQ (reference sequence). CDR3 sequence: CASSQPRVGKNIQYF. CDR3 bases: TGTGCCAGCAGTCAACCGAGGGTAGGCAAAAACATTCAGTACTTC.

The V gene is TRBV7-3, the J gene TRBJ1-6, with D possibly TRBD1 on 5 matching bases. The germline V gene encodes CDR1 SGHTA and CDR2 FQGTGA. The CDR3 consists of 15 residues. Trimming removed 5 bases from V and 14 bases from J, with 22 bases in between. CDR3 coding DNA: TGTGCCAGCAGCCTCGACAGAGACGGCTTGGATGCCCTCCACTTT. Its translation is CASSLDRDGLDALHF.

This clone was seen just once. The chain combines TRBV30 with TRBJ2-7; no definite D call. V gave up 5 bases and J gave up 4 bases, with 9 bases separating them. The CDR3 contains 11 residues. Germline V CDR1 and CDR2: GTSNPN, SVGIG (reference sequence). This CDR3 is CAWDNRYEQYF. The CDR3 coding sequence is TGTGCCTGGGACAACCGGTACGAGCAGTACTTC.

The chain couples TRBV2 to TRBJ2-2, with TRBD1 identical over 7 bases. This CDR3 has 15 residues. Germline trimming cut 4 bases from V and 0 bases from J; bases unmatched to any gene: 2. CDR1 and CDR2 (germline): SNHLY, FYNNEI. CDR3 in amino acids: CASSVGGANTGELFF. The DNA of the CDR3 is TGTGCCAGCAGTGTAGGGGGCGCGAACACCGGGGAGCTGTTTTTT.

This sequence joins TRBV11-2 and TRBJ1-2, with D tentatively TRBD1 (5 bases). Trimming removed 5 bases from V and 3 bases from J, with 13 bases in between. This CDR3 has 14 amino acids. Germline V gene sequence: CDR1 SGHAT, CDR2 FQNNGV. The chain's CDR3 is CASSVLRGDYGYTF. CDR3 in DNA: TGTGCCAGCAGCGTCCTCCGAGGGGACTATGGCTACACCTTC.

The chain joins TRBV29-1 to TRBJ1-2; unclear D gene. V was cut by 6 bases and J by 2 bases, with 13 bases left in between. The CDR3 consists of 13 residues. CDR1 and CDR2 from the germline V gene are SQVTM and ANQGSEA. Written as DNA, the CDR3 is TGCAGCGTCCCAAGGACGGGCAACTATGGCTACACCTTC. As protein: CSVPRTGNYGYTF.

This clone was seen only a few times. The chain is built from TRBV2 and TRBJ1-2, with 7 positions matching TRBD1. The length of the CDR3 is 16 residues. Germline V lookup: CDR1 SNHLY, CDR2 FYNNEI. J gave up 6 bases and V 8 bases, and 18 bases lay outside the gene matches. CDR3 amino acids: CASLVPGGRGRDGYTF. DNA of the CDR3: TGTGCCAGCCTCGTTCCTGGGGGCAGGGGGAGAGATGGCTACACCTTC.

The chain recombines TRBV27 with TRBJ1-1; D gene uncertain. CDR1 is MNHEY and CDR2 is SMNVEV in the germline V gene (reference sequence). CDR3 size: 13 residues. V gave up 6 bases and J gave up 2 bases, with 10 bases separating them. The CDR3 coding sequence is TGTGCCAGCAGCCTACAGCAAAACACTGAAGCTTTCTTT. Encoded protein: CASSLQQNTEAFF.

The genes are TRBV27 and TRBJ1-5; possible D gene TRBD1, 5 bases. The germline V gene has CDR1 MNHEY and CDR2 SMNVEV (reference sequence). V shed 5 bases and J shed 5 bases, with 13 bases lying between them. The CDR3 has 14 amino acids. The CDR3: CASSPDSNYQPQHF. The DNA for the CDR3 is TGTGCCAGCAGTCCCGACAGCAACTATCAGCCCCAGCATTTT.

The genes are TRBV18 and TRBJ1-5; tentatively, D is TRBD1 (6 bases). With 4 bases removed from V and 4 bases from J, the gap between germline ends came to 11 bases. This CDR3 contains 14 residues. The V gene's germline CDR1 is KGHSH and CDR2 LQKENI. DNA for the CDR3: TGTGCCAGCTCACAGCAGGGGTGGAATCAGCCCCAGCATTTT. It is translated as CASSQQGWNQPQHF.

This rearrangement joins TRBV29-1 to TRBJ1-2; 8 bases agree with TRBD1. The CDR3 contains 12 residues. The V gene's germline CDR1 is SQVTM and CDR2 ANQGSEA. V was clipped by 6 bases and J by 6 bases; unmatched bases: 6. CDR3 sequence (DNA): TGCAGCGTCGGACAGGGAGTCGATGGCTACACCTTC. Amino acid sequence: CSVGQGVDGYTF.

This chain connects TRBV6-5 to TRBJ1-2; D not certain. The CDR3 sequence is 12 residues long. Germline V gene data show CDR1 as MNHEY and CDR2 as SVGAGI. V dropped 8 bases and J dropped 4 bases, with 11 bases sitting between them. The CDR3 spells CASGQDGYGYTF. The DNA of the CDR3 is TGTGCCAGCGGGCAGGATGGCTATGGCTACACCTTC.

The V gene is TRBV18, the J gene TRBJ2-3, with D unresolved. Trimming took 3 bases from V and 5 from J, leaving 15 bases between them. This CDR3 contains 15 residues. The germline V gene encodes CDR1 KGHSH and CDR2 LQKENI. The CDR3 DNA is TGTGCCAGCTCACCGACAATAGGGCTTGAAGATACGCAGTATTTT. It specifies CASSPTIGLEDTQYF.

V gene TRBV9 combines with J gene TRBJ1-6; D perhaps matches TRBD1 (5 bases). The CDR3 has 13 residues. Trimming shortened V by 2 bases and J by 10 bases, and 10 bases separated the two germline ends. The germline CDR1 and CDR2 sequences are SGDLS and YYNGEE. The CDR3 coding sequence is TGTGCCAGCAGCGTTGACAGAGGGTCACCCCTCCACTTT. It yields the protein CASSVDRGSPLHF.

This rearrangement joins TRBV28 to TRBJ1-6, with 7 bases fitting TRBD1. Germline V CDR1 and CDR2: MDHEN, SYDVKM. The CDR3 runs to 16 residues. With V trimmed by 5 bases and J by 7 bases, 11 bases remained unmatched. As DNA, the CDR3 is TGTGCCAGCAGTCTAAAACAGGGGCTGGGGAATTCACCCCTCCACTTT. Protein: CASSLKQGLGNSPLHF. The complete variable domain, with remaining parts taken from reference TRBV28 and TRBJ1-6, reads DVKVTQSSRYLVKRTGEKVFLECVQDMDHENMFWYRQDPGLGLRLIYFSYDVKMKEKGDIPEGYSVSREKKERFSLILESASTNQTSMYLCASSLKQGLGNSPLHFGNGTRLTVT.